Listed here is a single T cell receptor beta chain. The data are from a study of blood T cell repertoires in COVID-19. Background on the study: T cells, B-cell-depleted T cells, or PBMCs supplied cDNA or gDNA.

The data were produced by immunoSEQ multiplex PCR, yet TCRdb's version contains in-frame clones alone and is incomplete. This sample carries some 73,000 clones, 80% to 85% of them seen once, and the ten largest clones take around 28%. The ends were cut back, 2 bases at V and 10 bases at J, with 12 bases in the middle. CDR3 length: 12 amino acids. The sequenced material came from peripheral blood. The TCR comes from a human donor in a cohort sampled during active COVID-19. The rearrangement links TRBV12-3 or TRBV12-4 to TRBJ2-7, with D perhaps TRBD1 (5 bases). The CDR3 coding sequence is TGTGCCAGCAGTTTACCGGGTCAGGGCCAGTACTTC. It is translated as CASSLPGQGQYF.